These 27 T cell receptor beta chains share one sample of origin, sequenced in a study of blood T cell repertoires in COVID-19. TCRdb's table, derived via immunoSEQ multiplex PCR, lists solely in-frame clones and lacks some. The sample yields roughly 280,000 clones, 85% to 90% seen once. The sequenced sample was peripheral blood. Source of these receptors: a man aged 18 to 35 with active or convalescent COVID-19.

This clone has a handful of counts. The CDR3 DNA reads TGTGCCAGCAGTCTAACAGGGCACGAGCAGTACTTC. It specifies CASSLTGHEQYF. This chain connects TRBV28 to TRBJ2-7, with D tentatively TRBD1 (6 bases). The CDR3 has 12 amino acids. The germline V and J ends were trimmed by 5 bases and 5 bases, with 10 bases remaining between them. Germline-derived CDR1 and CDR2 are MDHEN and SYDVKM.

This clone occurred a few times. This chain connects TRBV4-3 to TRBJ2-2; 8 bases align to TRBD1. The CDR3 spans 17 residues. Germline trimming cut 2 bases from V and 0 bases from J; bases unmatched to any gene: 5. Germline CDR1 reads LGHNA; CDR2 reads YSLEER. The CDR3 reads CASSQYTGGPNTGELFF. DNA of the CDR3: TGCGCCAGCAGCCAATACACAGGGGGTCCGAACACCGGGGAGCTGTTTTTT.

J is TRBJ2-1 and V is TRBV6-5; TRBD2 matches 8 bases. This CDR3 is built from 14 residues. V trimming: 5 bases; J trimming: 8 bases; junction bases outside the gene matches: 8. Germline CDR1 and CDR2: MNHEY and SVGAGI. CDR3 sequence reads: CASSLIAGLDEQFF. In DNA form, the CDR3 reads TGTGCCAGCAGTCTAATAGCGGGGTTGGATGAGCAGTTCTTC.

V is TRBV5-1 and J is TRBJ2-6; weak D call: TRBD2 (5 bases). V lost 1 base and J 2 bases, leaving 13 bases between the germline ends. The CDR3 consists of 17 residues. Germline V gives CDR1 SGHRS, CDR2 YFSETQ. CDR3 sequence (DNA): TGCGCCAGCAGCTTGACCCTAGCCGGACCTGGGGCCAACGTCCTGACTTTC. It codes for CASSLTLAGPGANVLTF. The variable domain in full, with the rest retrieved from reference TRBV5-1 and TRBJ2-6, is KAGVTQTPRYLIKTRGQQVTLSCSPISGHRSVSWYQQTPGQGLQFLFEYFSETQRNKGNFPGRFSGRQFSNSRSEMNVSTLELGDSALYLCASSLTLAGPGANVLTFGAGSRLTVL.

The V and J genes are TRBV28 and TRBJ1-2; 9 nucleotides match TRBD1. The ends lost 5 bases at V and 12 bases at J; junction bases unmatched: 4. This CDR3 has 11 residues. The germline CDR1 and CDR2 sequences are MDHEN and SYDVKM. The CDR3 DNA reads as TGTGCCAGCAGTGGAGGACAGGGGCACACCTTC. Its translation is CASSGGQGHTF.

The rearrangement uses TRBV11-3 and TRBJ2-1, with D tentatively TRBD1 (5 bases). Germline V CDR1 and CDR2: SGHNT, YENEEA. With 3 bases removed from V and 5 bases from J, the gap between germline ends came to 11 bases. The CDR3 extends over 14 amino acids. CDR3 nucleotide sequence: TGTGCCAGCAGCTTGAACAGGCTTGACAATGAGCAGTTCTTC. This codes for CASSLNRLDNEQFF. Based on the CDR3 plus reference TRBV11-3 and TRBJ2-1, the full variable domain is EAGVVQSPRYKIIEKKQPVAFWCNPISGHNTLYWYLQNLGQGPELLIRYENEEAVDDSQLPKDRFSAERLKGVDSTLKIQPAELGDSAVYLCASSLNRLDNEQFFGPGTRLTVL.

CDR3 loop: CASSFGKTEAFF. The CDR3 DNA sequence: TGTGCCAGCAGCTTCGGGAAGACTGAAGCTTTCTTT. The chain employs TRBV5-4 and TRBJ1-1; D call uncertain. The length of the CDR3 is 12 residues. Between the trimmed V and J ends, which lost 2 bases and 5 bases, there was a span of 7 bases. Per germline, CDR1 SGHNT and CDR2 YYREEE (reference sequence).

The gene calls are TRBV5-1 and TRBJ2-3; the D gene is possibly TRBD1 (5 bases). The CDR3 spans 17 residues. The V end lost 4 bases, the J end lost 7 bases, and 25 bases lay between the germline ends. Germline V gene sequence: CDR1 SGHRS, CDR2 YFSETQ. The CDR3 loop reads CASSDISQAVAVYTQYF. CDR3 coding DNA: TGCGCCAGCAGCGATATATCACAGGCCGTAGCAGTTTATACGCAGTATTTT.

The chain combines TRBV2 with TRBJ2-7, with TRBD2 as a possible D gene (5 bases). The CDR3 totals 16 residues. Germline V lookup: CDR1 SNHLY, CDR2 FYNNEI. Trimming removed 2 bases from V and 0 bases from J, with 14 bases in between. DNA for the CDR3: TGTGCCAGCAGTGAAATGGGTGTGGGGAGCTCCTACGAGCAGTACTTC. This translates into CASSEMGVGSSYEQYF.

The chain employs TRBV12-5 and TRBJ2-1; weak D call: TRBD2 (7 bases). The V and J ends lost 6 bases and 14 bases respectively, with 17 bases between them. CDR1 is LGHNT, CDR2 FRNRAP, per germline. The CDR3 is made up of 12 amino acids. The chain's CDR3 is CASGKEGGVKFF. Here the CDR3 DNA reads TGTGCTAGTGGCAAGGAGGGGGGGGTAAAGTTCTTC.

This chain connects TRBV6-5 to TRBJ2-1; TRBD1 aligns across 8 bases. In germline, CDR1 is MNHEY, CDR2 SVGAGI. V was clipped by 8 bases and J by 10 bases; unmatched bases: 4. The CDR3 has 11 amino acids. The CDR3 loop is CASRRTGEQFF. CDR3 DNA sequence: TGTGCCAGCCGACGGACAGGGGAGCAGTTCTTC.

The chain uses TRBV6-5 and TRBJ1-2, with D perhaps matching TRBD1 (5 bases). CDR1 MNHEY and CDR2 SVGAGI come from the germline V gene. The CDR3 contains 10 residues. Trimming removed 8 bases at V and 8 bases at J, with 9 bases between. The CDR3 sequence: CASWGGGYTF. Here the CDR3 DNA reads TGTGCCAGCTGGGGCGGCGGCTACACCTTC.

This clone was detected a few times. This chain uses TRBV7-9 with TRBJ2-7; D is possibly TRBD2 (5 bases). Trimming took off 5 bases at V and 4 bases at J, with 12 bases between the two ends. The germline V gene encodes CDR1 SEHNR and CDR2 FQNEAQ (reference sequence). This CDR3 spans 13 amino acids. This CDR3 is CASSPGVGYEQYF. The CDR3 DNA follows: TGTGCCAGCAGCCCCGGGGTGGGGTACGAGCAGTACTTC.

The chain uses TRBV19 and TRBJ1-2; the D is unclear. The V end lost 4 bases, the J end lost 2 bases, and 11 bases lay between the germline ends. This CDR3 has 14 amino acids. The V gene's germline CDR1 is LNHDA and CDR2 SQIVND (reference sequence). The CDR3: CASSKASGNYGYTF. The CDR3 DNA reads TGTGCCAGTAGTAAGGCGAGCGGGAACTATGGCTACACCTTC. Full variable domain (outside the CDR3, taken from reference TRBV19 and TRBJ1-2): DGGITQSPKYLFRKEGQNVTLSCEQNLNHDAMYWYRQDPGQGLRLIYYSQIVNDFQKGDIAEGYSVSREKKESFPLTVTSAQKNPTAFYLCASSKASGNYGYTFGSGTRLTVV.

The chain recombines TRBV25-1 with TRBJ2-5, with 11 bases fitting TRBD1. CDR1 and CDR2 (germline): MGHDK, SYGVNS. V lost 8 bases and J lost 5; bases outside the gene matches: 4. This CDR3 region has 13 residues. The CDR3, as DNA: TGTGCCAGCGGACAGGGGGCTAAGGAGACCCAGTACTTC. This encodes CASGQGAKETQYF.

This clone was counted only a few times. This rearrangement joins TRBV7-9 to TRBJ2-2; 7 nucleotides match TRBD2. CDR3 size: 14 residues. With 0 bases clipped from V and 6 bases from J, the junction kept 1 base outside the gene matches. The germline V gene has CDR1 SEHNR and CDR2 FQNEAQ (reference sequence). The CDR3 loop is CASSLAGGPGELFF. CDR3 in DNA: TGTGCCAGCAGCTTAGCGGGAGGGCCCGGGGAGCTGTTTTTT.

The V gene is TRBV12-3 or TRBV12-4, the J gene TRBJ1-2; 9 positions agree with TRBD1. This CDR3 comprises 13 residues. Germline trimming cut 7 bases from V and 7 bases from J; bases unmatched to any gene: 7. CDR3 nucleotides: TGTGCCAGCACCCTGACAGGGGGGAGTGGCTACACCTTC. It translates to CASTLTGGSGYTF.

The CDR3 reads CASSYGTSGTNTQYF. In DNA, the CDR3 is TGTGCCAGCAGTTACGGGACTAGCGGGACCAATACGCAGTATTTT. V gene TRBV6-6 combines with J gene TRBJ2-3; 13 bases are shared with TRBD2. Germline CDR1 reads MNHNY; CDR2 reads SVGAGI (reference sequence). The CDR3 has 15 amino acids. With 2 bases clipped from V and 7 bases from J, the junction kept 3 bases outside the gene matches.

This clone appeared a few times. The rearrangement links TRBV29-1 to TRBJ2-1, with 7 bases that match TRBD2. Trimming took 3 bases from V and 0 from J; bases not matched to a gene: 17. The CDR3 sequence is 19 residues long. Germline V gene lookup returns CDR1 SQVTM and CDR2 ANQGSEA. The CDR3 protein is CSVDGLWRESTSSYNEQFF. The CDR3 DNA is TGCAGCGTTGACGGGTTATGGCGGGAGTCAACTAGCTCCTACAATGAGCAGTTCTTC.

The gene calls are TRBV2 and TRBJ1-5, with 9 nucleotides matching TRBD1. Germline lookup yields CDR1 SNHLY and CDR2 FYNNEI. This CDR3 is 13 amino acids long. The V segment lost 9 bases and the J segment 6 bases; nucleotides outside the gene matches: 6. The CDR3 loop reads CASGQGSTQPQHF. The DNA of the CDR3 is TGTGCCAGTGGACAGGGGAGTACTCAGCCCCAGCATTTT.

This sequence joins TRBV28 and TRBJ1-1; D perhaps matches TRBD1 (5 bases). Per germline, CDR1 MDHEN and CDR2 SYDVKM. V was trimmed by 3 bases and J by 1 base, leaving 12 bases between them. The length of the CDR3 is 15 residues. The CDR3, as DNA: TGTGCCAGCAGTTTTCTTCCAGGGTCGAACACTGAAGCTTTCTTT. Its translation: CASSFLPGSNTEAFF. The whole variable domain, remainder taken from reference TRBV28 and TRBJ1-1, is DVKVTQSSRYLVKRTGEKVFLECVQDMDHENMFWYRQDPGLGLRLIYFSYDVKMKEKGDIPEGYSVSREKKERFSLILESASTNQTSMYLCASSFLPGSNTEAFFGQGTRLTVV.

The V call is TRBV6-5, the J call TRBJ1-2; no reliable D call. This CDR3 comprises 14 residues. Per the germline V gene, CDR1 is MNHEY and CDR2 is SVGAGI. The V and J ends lost 7 bases and 7 bases respectively, with 19 bases between them. CDR3 protein: CASIQSRAHTGYTF. The CDR3 DNA reads as TGTGCCAGCATTCAGTCGCGGGCCCATACTGGCTACACCTTC.

This chain links TRBV2 with TRBJ2-5; a weak D match, TRBD2 (6 bases). Trimming shortened V by 8 bases and J by 4 bases, and 11 bases separated the two germline ends. This CDR3 comprises 12 residues. Germline lookup yields CDR1 SNHLY and CDR2 FYNNEI. CDR3 sequence reads: CASVIGRETQYF. CDR3 DNA: TGTGCCAGCGTCATCGGGAGAGAGACCCAGTACTTC.

There are many counts of this clone. The V call is TRBV6-5, the J call TRBJ2-7, with TRBD2 matching 8 bases. The germline gives CDR1 MNHEY, CDR2 SVGAGI. The CDR3 is 14 amino acids. J was trimmed by 2 bases and V by 6 bases; bases with no gene match: 6. The CDR3 bases are TGTGCCAGCAGGCCACTAGCGGAAGCCTACGAGCAGTACTTC. It yields the protein CASRPLAEAYEQYF.

The genes are TRBV14 and TRBJ2-2; D is unresolved. V shed 0 bases and J shed 6 bases, with 11 bases lying between them. The CDR3 extends over 15 amino acids. The germline CDR1 and CDR2 sequences are SGHDN and FVKESK. The CDR3 spells CASSQDMSLAGELFF. As DNA, the CDR3 is TGTGCCAGCAGCCAAGACATGAGCCTCGCCGGGGAGCTGTTTTTT.

J is TRBJ1-1 and V is TRBV7-9; TRBD1 agrees at 8 bases. This CDR3 region has 12 residues. Germline CDR1 is SEHNR and CDR2 is FQNEAQ (reference sequence). The ends lost 6 bases at V and 4 bases at J; junction bases unmatched: 1. The DNA for the CDR3 is TGTGCCAGCAGACAGGGGGTCACTGAAGCTTTCTTT. Translating it yields CASRQGVTEAFF.

The genes are TRBV4-2 and TRBJ1-2, with 8 bases identical to TRBD1. The CDR3 extends over 16 amino acids. Germline V gene lookup returns CDR1 LGHNA and CDR2 YNFKEQ. V dropped 3 bases and J dropped 1; count of bases not matched to a gene: 7. CDR3 DNA sequence: TGTGCCAGCAGCCATGAGACAGGGGTGGGTAACTATGGCTACACCTTC. Translating gives CASSHETGVGNYGYTF.